This is a list of T cell receptor beta chains from one sample in a study of control samples from healthy donors and cancer patients. TCRdb keeps only in-frame clones here, not all; method: immunoSEQ multiplex PCR. This table has 250,000 to 300,000 clones, roughly four fifths appearing once. The source material was PBMCs. The receptor set was obtained from an older woman with lung cancer. CDR3s include the opening cysteine and the closing phenylalanine or tryptophan. The D gene is left open where the match is weak. For some rows the clone size is stated as once, few or many, or as a class when expanded; others skip it.

>TRBJ1-5|TRBV19|TRBD1|-
TGTGCCAGTAGTATGAGGAGCGGGACAGGGACGGGAGCCCAGCATTTT
CASSMRSGTGTGAQHF
>TRBJ1-3|TRBV27|-|-
TGTGCCAGCCGACGGGGGGCAGGAAACACCATATATTTT
CASRRGAGNTIYF
>TRBJ1-1|TRBV2|-|-
TGTGCCAGCAGTGTTAGGGCCTCGAACACTGAAGCTTTCTTT
CASSVRASNTEAFF
>TRBJ2-5|TRBV5-1|-|-
TGCGCCAGCAGCTTGGATAGCCAGGGGACCCAGTACTTC
CASSLDSQGTQYF
>TRBJ1-6|TRBV7-9|-|few
TGTGCCAGCAGCTTAGAACAGCTTTCACCCCTCCACTTT
CASSLEQLSPLHF
>TRBJ1-1|TRBV15|-|-
TGTGCCACCAGCCTGTTACTCTCTGAAGCTTTCTTT
CATSLLLSEAFF
>TRBJ1-1|TRBV6-1|-|-
TGTGCCAGCAGTGAAGGGCCCACTGAAGCTTTCTTT
CASSEGPTEAFF
>TRBJ1-1|TRBV30|-|-
TGTGCCTGGAGTGTAACGAGGGTCACTGAAGCTTTCTTT
CAWSVTRVTEAFF
>TRBJ2-1|TRBV5-4|TRBD2|-
TGTGCCAGCAGCCTCGCTAGCGGGAGCTCCTACAATGAGCAGTTCTTC
CASSLASGSSYNEQFF
>TRBJ2-5|TRBV7-9|TRBD2|-
TGTGCCAGCAGCTTCGGGGGGAAGACCCAGTACTTC
CASSFGGKTQYF
>TRBJ2-7|TRBV9|TRBD1|-
TGTGCCAGCAGCGTACGCAGGGACAGGGTAGGGATCCTTTCCTACGAGCAGTACTTC
CASSVRRDRVGILSYEQYF
>TRBJ1-5|TRBV3-1/TRBV3-2|-|-
TGTGCCAGCAGCCAAGATATCTCGCAGCCCCAGCATTTT
CASSQDISQPQHF
>TRBJ2-1|TRBV10-3|-|-
TGTGCCATCAGTGAGGGGGCCGGGGAGCAGTTCTTC
CAISEGAGEQFF
>TRBJ2-5|TRBV5-1|TRBD1|-
TGCGCCAGCAGCCCAGGACAGGGTGGAGAGACCCAGTACTTC
CASSPGQGGETQYF
>TRBJ2-5|TRBV19|TRBD1|once
TGTGCCAGTAGTGTGACAGGGGGAGGACAGACCCAGTACTTC
CASSVTGGGQTQYF
>TRBJ1-1|TRBV10-3|-|many
TGTGCCATCAGTGAGGCGGGAGGGAACACTGAAGCTTTCTTT
CAISEAGGNTEAFF
>TRBJ2-7|TRBV7-8|-|once
TGTGCCAGCAGCTTAGGCAGGGTCACGGCCTACGAGCAGTACTTC
CASSLGRVTAYEQYF
>TRBJ2-2|TRBV7-8|-|-
TGTGCCAGCAGCTCACGGGGAAAGGACACCGGGGAGCTGTTTTTT
CASSSRGKDTGELFF
>TRBJ1-3|TRBV12-3/TRBV12-4|-|few
TGTGCCAGCAGTTGGAGTTCTGGAAACACCATATATTTT
CASSWSSGNTIYF
>TRBJ2-5|TRBV6-2/TRBV6-3|-|few
TGTGCCAGCAGTTTTAGGGGGAGAGAGACCCAGTACTTC
CASSFRGRETQYF
>TRBJ2-3|TRBV2|TRBD1|-
TGTGCCAGCACTCCTCAGGGGGCCGAAGATACGCAGTATTTT
CASTPQGAEDTQYF
>TRBJ2-5|TRBV7-3|TRBD1|once
TGTGCCAGCAGCTCGACAGGGGGCGGCGAGACCCAGTACTTC
CASSSTGGGETQYF
>TRBJ2-1|TRBV12-3/TRBV12-4|TRBD2|-
TGTGCCAGCAGTTTGGCGAGCGGGGGGAGGGAGTTCTTC
CASSLASGGREFF
>TRBJ2-2|TRBV7-3|TRBD1|-
TGTGCCAGCAGCCGTACAGGGGACGACACCGGGGAGCTGTTTTTT
CASSRTGDDTGELFF
>TRBJ2-6|TRBV5-4|-|few
TGTGCCAGCAGCCCCTTAACCGGGTCCAAGCACTCTGGGGCCAACGTCCTGACTTTC
CASSPLTGSKHSGANVLTF
>TRBJ2-1|TRBV5-5|-|-
TGTGCCAGCAGCTTGCGGGCAGGCTACAATGAGCAGTTCTTC
CASSLRAGYNEQFF